The sample holds a few counts of the clone carrying this TCR beta chain. Its antigen is not identified. The read terminates 3 residues before the CDR3 end, so the remaining end is supplied by the germline J gene. Germline V CDR1 and CDR2: MNHEY, SVGEGT. This CDR3 is 15 amino acids long. Unmatched junction bases numbered 8, after V lost 6 bases and J lost 6 bases. The data were obtained in a study of T cell clonality in common variable immunodeficiency. General study points: The cause of increased CVID clonality remains unclear without subpopulation sequencing. In common variable immunodeficiency, TCR beta chains reportedly carried fewer deletions and N-nucleotide insertions.

The data were produced by immunoSEQ multiplex PCR, yet TCRdb's version contains in-frame clones alone and is incomplete. Observed in the sample are about 28,000 clones, none of them singletons. Material: peripheral blood mononuclear cells. This sequence joins TRBV6-2 or TRBV6-3 and TRBJ2-2; 9 positions agree with TRBD2. The sequence was obtained from a human donor with common variable immunodeficiency. The CDR3 DNA, read in part, is TGTGCCAGCAGCTGGCGGACTAGCGCCGCCGGGGAG. This codes for CASSWRTSAAGE. The full CDR3 reads CASSWRTSAAGELFF.